This T cell receptor (beta chain) was found in a study of T cell repertoires in cytomegalovirus infection. At the level of the study: Both CMV infection and a matching HLA type were indicated by public TCR beta signatures.

Germline values: CDR1 SGHVS, CDR2 FNYEAQ. Between the trimmed V and J ends, which lost 5 bases and 6 bases, there was a span of 19 bases. The CDR3 is 15 residues long. This clonotype was detected only a few times. Its specificity is unknown. From the reads, TCRdb called clonotypes with MiXCR, one entry per CDR3 protein. The sample shows 110,000 or so distinct CDR3 sequences, roughly 30% of them seen only once. This sample comprised CD8+ T cells from cultured PBMCs, obtained from culture after CMV antigen stimulation. V usage is TRBV7-6 and J usage is TRBJ1-2; D gene ambiguous. The receptor was derived from a human donor in good health (CMV status not recorded). Some clones in this sample may be carry-over from other donors' samples. Here the CDR3 reads CASSTGPILGDGYTF. The CDR3 nucleotides are TGTGCCAGCAGCACTGGACCGATCCTCGGGGATGGCTACACCTTC.